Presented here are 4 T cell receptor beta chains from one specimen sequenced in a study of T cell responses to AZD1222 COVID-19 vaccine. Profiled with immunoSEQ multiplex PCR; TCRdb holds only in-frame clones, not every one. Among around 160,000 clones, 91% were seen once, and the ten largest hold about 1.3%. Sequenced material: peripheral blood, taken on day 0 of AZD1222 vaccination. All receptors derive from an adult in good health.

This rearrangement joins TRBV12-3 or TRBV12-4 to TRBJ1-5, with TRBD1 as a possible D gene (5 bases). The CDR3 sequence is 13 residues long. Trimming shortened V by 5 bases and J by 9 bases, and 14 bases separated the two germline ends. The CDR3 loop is CASSVDPQGPQHF. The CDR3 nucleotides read TGTGCCAGCAGTGTGGATCCTCAGGGGCCCCAGCATTTT.

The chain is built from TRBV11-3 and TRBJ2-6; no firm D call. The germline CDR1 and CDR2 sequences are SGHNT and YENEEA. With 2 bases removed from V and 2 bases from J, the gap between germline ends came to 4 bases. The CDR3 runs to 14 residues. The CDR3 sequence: CASSLMAGANVLTF. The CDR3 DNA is TGTGCCAGCAGCTTAATGGCTGGGGCCAACGTCCTGACTTTC.

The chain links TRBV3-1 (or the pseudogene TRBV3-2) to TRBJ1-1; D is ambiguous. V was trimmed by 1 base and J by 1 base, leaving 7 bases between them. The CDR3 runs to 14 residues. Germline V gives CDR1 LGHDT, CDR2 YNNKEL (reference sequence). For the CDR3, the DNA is TGTGCCAGCAGCCAAGTAAGCCAGAACACTGAAGCTTTCTTT. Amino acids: CASSQVSQNTEAFF.

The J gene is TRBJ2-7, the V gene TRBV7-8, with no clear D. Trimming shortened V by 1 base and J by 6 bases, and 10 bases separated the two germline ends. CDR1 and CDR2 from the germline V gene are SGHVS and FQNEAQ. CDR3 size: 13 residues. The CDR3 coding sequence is TGTGCCAGCAGCTTAGATTACGACCGCGAGCAGTACTTC. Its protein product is CASSLDYDREQYF.